This TCR beta chain was observed in a study of cytomegalovirus exposure and HLA in healthy donors. Concerning this clone itself: The antigen is undetermined.

Libraries were prepared by immunoSEQ multiplex PCR; TCRdb keeps only in-frame clonotypes and omits some of them. The sample records roughly 120,000 clones, roughly 83% being singletons. Separate from the approximately 670-subject first cohort was the approximately 130-subject validation cohort, to which the donors belonged. This CDR3 spans 15 amino acids. Germline V gene sequence: CDR1 LGHNA, CDR2 YNFKEQ. V was shortened by 0 bases and J by 0 bases, with 6 bases between the two germline ends. Study outcomes and limitations: A few chains linked to CMV were shown in vitro to be specific for CMV antigens. Roughly 170 TCR beta chains were listed as cytomegalovirus-associated.

Material: PBMCs. The chain has TRBV4-2 and TRBJ1-5, with D unresolved. The receptor was isolated from a man aged 18 to 35 in good health and CMV-seronegative. The CDR3 spells CASSQEAYSNQPQHF. CDR3 bases: TGTGCCAGCAGCCAAGAAGCCTATAGCAATCAGCCCCAGCATTTT.